The next 26 T cell receptor beta chains were all read from a single sample in a study of a mutant IDH1 vaccine in newly diagnosed glioma. These receptors have no identified antigens. Method: immunoSEQ multiplex PCR; TCRdb's copy keeps in-frame clones and lacks some. The profile shows tens of thousands of clones, about 87% of them singletons. Time point meaning: week 47, end of study. All doses held 300 ug of mutant IDH1 20-mer peptide, with topical imiquimod. Specimen: PBMCs, collected from a glioma patient whose treatment included an IDH1 peptide vaccine. The receptor source for this set is a woman under 40 with glioma.

This chain joins TRBV5-4 and TRBJ2-7; D possibly corresponds to TRBD1 (5 bases). V was pared by 2 bases and J by 7 bases, with 19 bases between. CDR3 length: 15 amino acids. The germline CDR1 and CDR2 sequences are SGHNT and YYREEE (reference sequence). The CDR3 spells CASSFRRATPEEQYF. In DNA form, the CDR3 reads TGTGCCAGCAGCTTCCGCAGGGCCACCCCGGAGGAGCAGTACTTC.

The V gene is TRBV6-6, the J gene TRBJ1-5, with D possibly being TRBD1 (5 bases). Germline CDR1 is MNHNY and CDR2 is SVGAGI (reference sequence). This CDR3 comprises 11 residues. With 8 bases removed from V and 7 bases from J, the gap between germline ends came to 9 bases. CDR3 nucleotide sequence: TGTGCCAGCGGGACGGGACAGCCCCAGCATTTT. It codes for CASGTGQPQHF.

The V call is TRBV18, the J call TRBJ1-1; D is undetermined. The germline V gene has CDR1 KGHSH and CDR2 LQKENI. The CDR3 runs to 13 residues. V lost 3 bases to trimming and J lost 3 bases, with 8 bases between them. CDR3 in amino acids: CASSPQSDTEAFF. The CDR3 DNA reads as TGTGCCAGCTCACCCCAATCGGACACTGAAGCTTTCTTT.

On this clone itself: The germline gene is not matched at one end of the junction; a read error may be the cause. The V gene is TRBV7-2, the J gene TRBJ1-4; the D gene is possibly TRBD1 (5 bases). Germline values: CDR1 SGHTA, CDR2 FQGNSA. The CDR3 covers 16 residues. The CDR3 sequence: CASSLVSGTLGENLFF. The CDR3 DNA reads as TGTGCCAGCAGCTTAGTTTCAGGGACCCTCGGGGAAAACCTGTTTTTT.

The table lists this clone with a count of one. The V and J genes are TRBV9 and TRBJ1-2, with no clear D. V dropped 0 bases and J dropped 5 bases, with 14 bases sitting between them. The CDR3 runs to 15 residues. Looked up from germline, CDR1 is SGDLS and CDR2 is YYNGEE. In DNA, the CDR3 is TGTGCCAGCAGCGTAGCCCTAGGGCCGGGTTATGGCTACACCTTC. Translation gives CASSVALGPGYGYTF. The variable domain in full, with the rest retrieved from reference TRBV9 and TRBJ1-2, is DSGVTQTPKHLITATGQRVTLRCSPRSGDLSVYWYQQSLDQGLQFLIQYYNGEERAKGNILERFSAQQFPDLHSELNLSSLELGDSALYFCASSVALGPGYGYTFGSGTRLTVV.

A word on this clone: This sample also contains other DNA sequences that code for the same CDR3. This rearrangement joins TRBV6-5 to TRBJ1-2; a weak D match, TRBD1 (6 bases). The CDR3 contains 12 residues. Germline-derived CDR1 and CDR2 are MNHEY and SVGAGI. The V end lost 4 bases, the J end lost 8 bases, and 11 bases lay between the germline ends. The CDR3 region is CASSSGGDGYTF. In DNA form, the CDR3 reads TGTGCCAGCAGTTCCGGGGGCGACGGCTACACCTTC.

The chain carries TRBV30 and TRBJ1-6; D uncertain. CDR1 GTSNPN and CDR2 SVGIG come from the germline V gene (reference sequence). V lost 1 base and J lost 3, with 4 bases in between. CDR3 length equals 13 residues. Written as DNA, the CDR3 is TGTGCCTGGAGTGGGGGCTATAATTCACCCCTCCACTTT. Its translation is CAWSGGYNSPLHF.

This clone occurred a few times. This chain links TRBV5-1 with TRBJ1-5; no clear D gene. Trimming removed 0 bases at V and 7 bases at J, with 8 bases between. Germline CDR1 is SGHRS and CDR2 is YFSETQ. This CDR3 is 13 amino acids long. DNA for the CDR3: TGCGCCAGCAGCTTGGGGGTGCGACAGCCCCAGCATTTT. The encoded protein is CASSLGVRQPQHF.

The rearrangement uses TRBV18 and TRBJ1-5; D call uncertain. With 5 bases removed from V and 5 bases from J, the gap between germline ends came to 7 bases. The CDR3 is 12 amino acids. Germline CDR1 KGHSH, CDR2 LQKENI. CDR3 DNA: TGTGCCAGCTCAAGTACACATCAGCCCCAGCATTTT. Protein product: CASSSTHQPQHF.

This chain connects TRBV14 to TRBJ2-4, with a possible D match to TRBD2 (6 bases). The CDR3 extends over 15 amino acids. Per germline, CDR1 SGHDN and CDR2 FVKESK. V lost 1 base to trimming and J lost 0 bases, with 7 bases between them. DNA of the CDR3: TGTGCCAGCAGCCAAGTCGGGGGAGCCAAAAACATTCAGTACTTC. This encodes CASSQVGGAKNIQYF.

The CDR3 reads CASSRAFGEAFF. Written as DNA, the CDR3 is TGTGCCAGCAGCAGGGCCTTTGGTGAAGCTTTCTTT. The V and J genes are TRBV5-5 and TRBJ1-1; D is uncertain. V was trimmed by 4 bases and J by 7 bases, leaving 11 bases between them. This CDR3 contains 12 residues. Germline values: CDR1 SGHKS, CDR2 YYEKEE (reference sequence).

The rearrangement uses TRBV25-1 and TRBJ1-3, with a possible D match to TRBD1 (5 bases). The germline V gene has CDR1 MGHDK and CDR2 SYGVNS. V lost 6 bases and J 4 bases, leaving 10 bases between the germline ends. CDR3 length: 13 residues. CDR3 bases: TGTGCCAGCAGAAGGGGATACGGAAACACCATATATTTT. Protein product: CASRRGYGNTIYF.

This clone was recorded once. At one end the junction does not follow the germline gene, possibly because of a read error. The chain links TRBV7-7 to TRBJ2-1; no reliable D call. The CDR3 is made up of 16 amino acids. Germline V lookup: CDR1 SSHAT, CDR2 FNYEAQ (reference sequence). CDR3 nucleotides: TGTGCTAGCAGCTTCGCTTTCGGCGAGGTACACAATGAGCAGTTCTTC. It codes for CASSFAFGEVHNEQFF. Variable domain in full (rest from reference TRBV7-7 and TRBJ2-1): GAGVSQSPRYKVTKRGQDVTLRCDPISSHATLYWYQQALGQGPEFLTYFNYEAQPDKSGLPSDRFSAERPEGSISTLTIQRTEQRDSAMYRCASSFAFGEVHNEQFFGPGTRLTVL.

The V call is TRBV7-8, the J call TRBJ1-1; TRBD1 is a possible D gene (6 bases). Germline assignment: CDR1 SGHVS and CDR2 FQNEAQ. The V end lost 5 bases, the J end lost 1 base, and 17 bases lay between the germline ends. This CDR3 is built from 16 residues. CDR3 amino acids: CASSTNRDTQNTEAFF. As DNA, the CDR3 is TGTGCCAGCAGCACGAACCGGGACACCCAGAACACTGAAGCTTTCTTT. The whole variable domain, remainder taken from reference TRBV7-8 and TRBJ1-1, is GAGVSQSPRYKVAKRGQDVALRCDPISGHVSLFWYQQALGQGPEFLTYFQNEAQLDKSGLPSDRFFAERPEGSVSTLKIQRTQQEDSAVYLCASSTNRDTQNTEAFFGQGTRLTVV.

The V and J genes are TRBV29-1 and TRBJ2-3, with 9 bases fitting TRBD2. CDR3 size: 13 residues. Germline trimming cut 3 bases from V and 8 bases from J; bases unmatched to any gene: 6. Germline loops: CDR1 SQVTM, CDR2 ANQGSEA. Written as DNA, the CDR3 is TGCAGCGTTGATCTAGCGGGGTTAGCTACGCAGTATTTT. Its translation is CSVDLAGLATQYF.

This clone was counted a few times. The chain links TRBV6-5 to TRBJ2-6; D not certain. The CDR3 runs to 15 residues. CDR1 is MNHEY and CDR2 is SVGAGI in the germline V gene. Trimming pared 5 bases from V and 0 bases from J, leaving 8 bases between. The CDR3 here is CASSKLGSGANVLTF. The CDR3 DNA sequence: TGTGCCAGCAGTAAACTGGGCTCTGGGGCCAACGTCCTGACTTTC.

DNA for the CDR3: TGTGCCAGCAGTCCCCGGGACAGATCTAGCACTGAAGCTTTCTTT. Translated: CASSPRDRSSTEAFF. The V call is TRBV6-1, the J call TRBJ1-1; 7 bases align to TRBD1. V was pared by 5 bases and J by 4 bases, with 10 bases of the junction left unmatched. The CDR3 sequence is 15 residues long. The germline V gene encodes CDR1 MNHNS and CDR2 SASEGT.

This CDR3 reads CAIRTGEETQYF. The CDR3 nucleotides are TGTGCCATCAGGACAGGAGAAGAGACCCAGTACTTC. The rearrangement uses TRBV10-3 and TRBJ2-5, with a possible D match to TRBD1 (6 bases). Germline loops: CDR1 ENHRY, CDR2 SYGVKD. The CDR3 sequence is 12 residues long. Deletions cut 6 bases from V and 3 bases from J, with 8 bases between.

The chain links TRBV29-1 to TRBJ1-5; TRBD1 might be the D (6 bases). CDR1 is SQVTM, CDR2 ANQGSEA, per germline. The V and J ends lost 6 bases and 6 bases respectively, with 12 bases between them. The CDR3 extends over 12 amino acids. The CDR3 protein is CSVVRGPQPQHF. CDR3 nucleotides: TGCAGCGTGGTCAGGGGCCCTCAGCCCCAGCATTTT.

This clone was counted between two and nine times. V usage is TRBV2 and J usage is TRBJ1-1, with 8 bases matching TRBD1. This CDR3 contains 16 residues. Germline V lookup: CDR1 SNHLY, CDR2 FYNNEI. V was clipped by 9 bases and J by 0 bases; unmatched bases: 12. The CDR3 loop reads CASTGAGGILNTEAFF. DNA of the CDR3: TGTGCCAGTACGGGGGCAGGGGGCATCCTGAACACTGAAGCTTTCTTT.

V and J are TRBV25-1 and TRBJ2-5; 7 positions agree with TRBD2. V trimming: 3 bases; J trimming: 5 bases; junction bases outside the gene matches: 9. There are 15 residues in the CDR3. The germline V gene has CDR1 MGHDK and CDR2 SYGVNS. CDR3 sequence: CASSDTRTSVETQYF. CDR3 nucleotides: TGTGCCAGCAGTGACACCCGGACTAGTGTGGAGACCCAGTACTTC.

This chain links TRBV6-1 with TRBJ2-4; 7 bases align to TRBD2. This CDR3 contains 16 residues. J gave up 0 bases and V 2 bases, and 4 bases lay outside the gene matches. Germline V gives CDR1 MNHNS, CDR2 SASEGT. Here the CDR3 DNA reads TGTGCCAGCAGTGAACCCGGGGGGATAGCCAAAAACATTCAGTACTTC. Protein product: CASSEPGGIAKNIQYF.

The DNA for the CDR3 is TGTGCCAGCAGGCCATCCGGGATCGCCTACGAGCAGTACTTC. Protein: CASRPSGIAYEQYF. V gene TRBV6-1 combines with J gene TRBJ2-7; weak D call: TRBD2 (5 bases). This CDR3 is 14 amino acids long. Trimming cost V 6 bases and J 2 bases, with 14 bases left between them. Per the germline V gene, CDR1 is MNHNS and CDR2 is SASEGT.

The chain uses TRBV6-6 and TRBJ2-7; possible D gene TRBD2, 6 bases. Germline values: CDR1 MNHNY, CDR2 SVGAGI (reference sequence). The CDR3 is 14 amino acids. With 0 bases removed from V and 1 base from J, the gap between germline ends came to 7 bases. The DNA for the CDR3 is TGTGCCAGCAGTTACTCTGGGAGGTCCTACGAGCAGTACTTC. Translating it yields CASSYSGRSYEQYF.

The chain employs TRBV11-2 and TRBJ2-5; 7 bases align to TRBD1. From germline, CDR1 is SGHAT and CDR2 FQNNGV. The V and J ends lost 4 bases and 5 bases, in that order; junction bases with no gene match: 10. This CDR3 contains 15 residues. The CDR3 bases are TGTGCCAGCAGCTATATCTACAGGGGTGACGAGACCCAGTACTTC. Amino acids: CASSYIYRGDETQYF.

In this sample, this clone turned up a few times. The chain recombines TRBV30 with TRBJ1-4; possibly TRBD1 for D (6 bases). The CDR3 length is 13 residues. Germline assignment: CDR1 GTSNPN and CDR2 SVGIG (reference sequence). V dropped 7 bases and J dropped 15 bases, with 24 bases sitting between them. CDR3 sequence (DNA): TGTGCCTCCGGAGGCAGGGGAACGGTGATGGTGTTTTTT. Protein sequence: CASGGRGTVMVFF.